This T cell receptor (beta chain) was sequenced during a study of blood T cell repertoires in COVID-19. Data came from immunoSEQ multiplex PCR; TCRdb stores just in-frame clones and leaves some out. The sample shows about 41,000 clones, approximately 80% of them seen only once. This receptor was identified in an elderly woman with acute or convalescent COVID-19. Sequencing was done on a sample of peripheral blood.

This chain's CDR3 is CAWSVRLGGEAFF. The DNA of the CDR3 is TGTGCCTGGAGTGTACGTCTCGGGGGAGAAGCTTTCTTT. The gene calls are TRBV30 and TRBJ1-1, with D possibly being TRBD1 (5 bases). CDR3 length: 13 residues. Looked up from germline, CDR1 is GTSNPN and CDR2 is SVGIG (reference sequence). Trimming took off 0 bases at V and 8 bases at J, with 13 bases between the two ends. Complete variable domain (other parts from reference TRBV30 and TRBJ1-1): SQTIHQWPATLVQPVGSPLSLECTVEGTSNPNLYWYRQAAGRGLQLLFYSVGIGQISSEVPQNLSASRPQDRQFILSSKKLLLSDSGFYLCAWSVRLGGEAFFGQGTRLTVV.